This entry features one T cell receptor (beta chain) sequence. Its antigen is not known. TCRdb's table, derived via immunoSEQ multiplex PCR, lists solely in-frame clones and lacks some. The sample yields 2 million to 2.5 million clones, 85% to 95% seen once. These data belong to a study of shared clonotypes between healthy human individuals. The study, taken as a whole, reports: Lower generation probabilities were found for non-shared clonotypes than for those shared by all four donors.

V gave up 3 bases and J gave up 5 bases, with 26 bases separating them. The CDR3 runs to 19 residues. Per the germline V gene, CDR1 is KGHSH and CDR2 is LQKENI. The chain couples TRBV18 to TRBJ2-4; tentative D call: TRBD1 (10 bases). Material for sequencing was naive CD4+ T cells from PBMCs. Sample subset: CD45RA+ positively selected. This TCR derives from a man aged 18 to 30 in good health. Some clones in this sample may be carry-over from other donors' samples. The CDR3 region is CASSPRTGGLAGPQNIQYF. In DNA form, the CDR3 reads TGTGCCAGCTCACCGCGGACAGGGGGGCTAGCGGGACCTCAAAACATTCAGTACTTC.